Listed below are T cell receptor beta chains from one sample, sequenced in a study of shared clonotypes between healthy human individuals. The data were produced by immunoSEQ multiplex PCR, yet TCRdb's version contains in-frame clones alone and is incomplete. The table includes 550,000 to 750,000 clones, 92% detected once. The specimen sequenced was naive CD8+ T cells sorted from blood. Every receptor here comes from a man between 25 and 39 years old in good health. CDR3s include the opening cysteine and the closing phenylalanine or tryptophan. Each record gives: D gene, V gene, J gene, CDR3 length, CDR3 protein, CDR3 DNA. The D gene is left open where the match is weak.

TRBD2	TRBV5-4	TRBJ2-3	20	CASSLVTREALVLGTDTQYF	TGTGCCAGCAGCTTGGTGACGCGGGAGGCGCTAGTGCTGGGCACAGATACGCAGTATTTT
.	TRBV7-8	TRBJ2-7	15	CASSHFFEGPYEQYF	TGTGCCAGCAGCCATTTCTTTGAGGGACCCTACGAGCAGTACTTC
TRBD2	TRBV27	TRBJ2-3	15	CASSRLAVSTDTQYF	TGTGCCAGCAGTAGACTAGCGGTTAGCACAGATACGCAGTATTTT
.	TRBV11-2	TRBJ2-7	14	CASSPGTTPYEQYF	TGTGCCAGCAGCCCTGGGACGACACCATACGAGCAGTACTTC
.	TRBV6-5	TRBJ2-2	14	CASNDRLDTGELFF	TGTGCCAGCAATGACAGGCTTGACACCGGGGAGCTGTTTTTT
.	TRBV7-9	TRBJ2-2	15	CASSLPLDVTGELFF	TGTGCCAGCAGCTTACCCCTGGACGTTACCGGGGAGCTGTTTTTT
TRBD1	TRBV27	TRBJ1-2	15	CASSPGTGFNYGYTF	TGTGCCAGCAGCCCAGGGACAGGGTTTAACTATGGCTACACCTTC
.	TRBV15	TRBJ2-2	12	CATSMGTGELFF	TGTGCCACCAGCATGGGTACCGGGGAGCTGTTTTTT
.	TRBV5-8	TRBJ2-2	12	CASSLVGEELFF	TGTGCCAGCAGCTTGGTGGGAGAGGAGCTGTTTTTT
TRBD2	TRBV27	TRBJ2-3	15	CASSFGTSGTDTQYF	TGTGCCAGCAGTTTTGGGACTAGCGGTACAGATACGCAGTATTTT